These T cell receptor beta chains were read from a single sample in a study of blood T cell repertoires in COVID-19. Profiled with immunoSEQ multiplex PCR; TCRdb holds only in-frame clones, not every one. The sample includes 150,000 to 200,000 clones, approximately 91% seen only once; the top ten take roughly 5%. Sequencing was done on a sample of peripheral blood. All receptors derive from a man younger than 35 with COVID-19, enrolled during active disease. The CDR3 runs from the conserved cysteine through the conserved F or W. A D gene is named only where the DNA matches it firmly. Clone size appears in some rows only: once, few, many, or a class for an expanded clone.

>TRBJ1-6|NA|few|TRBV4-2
CASSQAPVSSYNSPLHF
TGTGCCAGCAGCCAAGCCCCAGTCAGCTCCTATAATTCACCCCTCCACTTT
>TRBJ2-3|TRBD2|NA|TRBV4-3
CASSHSGTSGRSDTQYF
TGCGCCAGCAGCCACTCCGGGACTAGCGGGAGATCAGATACGCAGTATTTT
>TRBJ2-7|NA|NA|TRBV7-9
CASSLAEGSSYEQYF
TGTGCCAGCAGCTTGGCGGAGGGAAGCTCCTACGAGCAGTACTTC
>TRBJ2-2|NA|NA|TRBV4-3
CASSGHPNTGELFF
TGCGCCAGCAGCGGACACCCGAACACCGGGGAGCTGTTTTTT
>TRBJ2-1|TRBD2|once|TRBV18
CASSHTGGSSYNEQFF
TGTGCCAGCTCCCATACGGGCGGGAGTTCCTACAATGAGCAGTTCTTC
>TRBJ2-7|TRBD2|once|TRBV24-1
CATSDGLSGSGSYEQYF
TGTGCCACCAGTGATGGCCTTAGCGGGAGCGGATCCTACGAGCAGTACTTC
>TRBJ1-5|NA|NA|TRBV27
CASSFGSGNQPQHF
TGTGCCAGCAGTTTCGGTAGTGGCAATCAGCCCCAGCATTTT
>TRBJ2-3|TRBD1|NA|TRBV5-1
CASSLRTGGAVDTQYF
TGCGCCAGCAGCCTAAGGACAGGGGGCGCGGTAGATACGCAGTATTTT
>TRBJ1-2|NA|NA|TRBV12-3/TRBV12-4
CASSLGRYGYTF
TGTGCCAGCAGTTTAGGCAGATATGGCTACACCTTC
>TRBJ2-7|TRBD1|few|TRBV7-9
CASSPGTAYYEQYF
TGTGCCAGCAGCCCCGGGACAGCTTACTACGAGCAGTACTTC
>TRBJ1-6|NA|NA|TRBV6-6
CASSYSAGDHSPLHF
TGTGCCAGCAGTTACTCGGCAGGGGATCATTCACCCCTCCACTTT
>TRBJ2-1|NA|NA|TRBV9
CASSVGDEQFF
TGTGCCAGCAGCGTAGGAGATGAGCAGTTCTTC
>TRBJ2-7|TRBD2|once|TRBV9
CASSVVGTSGDEQYF
TGTGCCAGCAGCGTAGTAGGGACTAGCGGTGACGAGCAGTACTTC
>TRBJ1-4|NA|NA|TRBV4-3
CASSLSYWTVGEKLFF
TGCGCCAGCAGCCTCTCATACTGGACAGTGGGTGAAAAACTGTTTTTT
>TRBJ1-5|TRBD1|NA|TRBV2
CASRMTGGDSNQPQHF
TGTGCCAGCAGGATGACAGGGGGTGATAGCAATCAGCCCCAGCATTTT
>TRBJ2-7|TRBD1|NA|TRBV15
CATSRVITGVEQYF
TGTGCCACCAGCAGAGTAATAACAGGGGTCGAGCAGTACTTC
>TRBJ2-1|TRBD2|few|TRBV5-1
CASSFPLAGELSEQFF
TGCGCCAGCAGCTTCCCACTAGCGGGAGAATTATCTGAGCAGTTCTTC
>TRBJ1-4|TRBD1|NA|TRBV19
CASSRPQGAHEKLFF
TGTGCCAGTAGTCGCCCACAGGGGGCGCATGAAAAACTGTTTTTT
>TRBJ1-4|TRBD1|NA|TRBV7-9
CASSATGGYEKLLF
TGTGCCAGCAGCGCGACAGGGGGGTATGAAAAACTGCTTTTT
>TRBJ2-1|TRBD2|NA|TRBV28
CASSPRSAGVGYNEQFF
TGTGCCAGCAGCCCAAGGTCAGCGGGAGTAGGGTACAATGAGCAGTTCTTC